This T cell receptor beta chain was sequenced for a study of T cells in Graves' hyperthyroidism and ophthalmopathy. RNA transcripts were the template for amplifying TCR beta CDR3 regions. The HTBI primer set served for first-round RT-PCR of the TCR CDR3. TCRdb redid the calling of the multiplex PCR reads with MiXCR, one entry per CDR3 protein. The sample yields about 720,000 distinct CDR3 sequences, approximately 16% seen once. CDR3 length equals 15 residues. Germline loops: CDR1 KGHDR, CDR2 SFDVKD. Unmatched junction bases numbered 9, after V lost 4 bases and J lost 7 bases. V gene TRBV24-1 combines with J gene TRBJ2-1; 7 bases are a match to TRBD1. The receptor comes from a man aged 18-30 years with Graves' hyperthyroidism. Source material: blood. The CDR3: CATSETGTARNEQFF. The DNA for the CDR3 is TGTGCCACCAGTGAAACCGGGACAGCCCGTAATGAGCAGTTCTTC.